Listed below are T cell receptor beta chains from one sample, sequenced in a study of T cells after posttransplantation cyclophosphamide. Assay: immunoSEQ multiplex PCR; the TCRdb copy retains only in-frame clones and omits some. The table lists 20,000 to 30,000 clones, no singletons, with approximately 4.7% in the top ten. The sequencing sample was made of PBMCs. The source is a woman in her forties or fifties in good health, CMV-negative, and a related stem cell transplant donor. Each CDR3 is given with its conserved first and last residue. The D gene is left open where the match is weak. The size of a clone is reported for some rows only, either as once, few or many, or as a class for expanded clones.

v_call	j_call	d_call	clone_size	cdr3_aa	cdr3_nt
TRBV5-5	TRBJ2-7	.	many	CASSLTGSQISYEQYF	TGTGCCAGCAGCTTGACAGGCTCCCAAATCTCCTACGAGCAGTACTTC
TRBV18	TRBJ1-2	.	many	CASSSLRDTWGYTF	TGTGCCAGCTCGTCCCTCCGGGACACTTGGGGCTACACCTTC
TRBV4-3	TRBJ1-1	.	many	CASSQEPGLNTEAFF	TGCGCCAGCAGCCAAGAGCCAGGGCTGAACACTGAAGCTTTCTTT
TRBV7-8	TRBJ1-1	TRBD1	many	CASSPRQGARNTEAFF	TGTGCCAGCAGCCCAAGACAGGGGGCACGGAACACTGAAGCTTTCTTT
TRBV10-1	TRBJ2-5	TRBD2	.	CASSDGLAGAYF	TGCGCCAGCAGTGACGGACTAGCGGGAGCGTACTTC
TRBV27	TRBJ1-5	.	many	CASRPSQGFHSNQPQHF	TGTGCCAGCAGACCCTCGCAGGGGTTCCATAGCAATCAGCCCCAGCATTTT
TRBV11-2	TRBJ1-1	.	many	CASLIRGGATEAFF	TGTGCCAGCTTAATTCGAGGGGGGGCGACTGAAGCTTTCTTT
TRBV10-3	TRBJ2-3	TRBD1	many	CAIKNRGGTDTQYF	TGTGCCATCAAGAACAGGGGCGGAACAGATACGCAGTATTTT
TRBV10-3	TRBJ1-2	.	many	CAISDLTDSKEGYTF	TGTGCCATCAGTGATCTGACAGACTCTAAGGAGGGCTACACCTTC
TRBV7-7	TRBJ2-1	TRBD2	many	CASSPQRGSYNEQFF	TGTGCCAGCAGCCCCCAGCGGGGTTCCTACAATGAGCAGTTCTTC
TRBV7-6	TRBJ2-2	TRBD2	many	CASSLTSGGNNTGELFF	TGTGCCAGCAGCCTTACTAGCGGGGGGAATAACACCGGGGAGCTGTTTTTT
TRBV5-1	TRBJ2-4	.	many	CASSLGPYFSSPRKNIQYF	TGCGCCAGCAGCTTGGGCCCGTATTTTAGCTCACCCCGAAAAAACATTCAGTACTTC
TRBV5-3	TRBJ1-5	TRBD1	many	CARSPPTGFRNQPQHF	TGTGCCAGAAGCCCACCGACAGGGTTCCGCAATCAGCCCCAGCATTTT
TRBV7-9	TRBJ2-1	.	many	CASSLATGHYNEQFF	TGTGCCAGCAGCTTAGCGACAGGTCACTACAATGAGCAGTTCTTC
TRBV7-2	TRBJ1-2	TRBD1	many	CASSLVGGTAF	TGTGCCAGCAGCTTAGTAGGGGGCACCGCCTTC
TRBV2	TRBJ2-2	TRBD2	many	CAISLAVNTGELFF	TGTGCCATCAGCCTAGCGGTGAACACCGGGGAGCTGTTTTTT
TRBV5-4	TRBJ2-7	TRBD1	many	CASSSPGTGAYEQYF	TGTGCCAGCAGCTCCCCTGGGACAGGGGCCTACGAGCAGTACTTC
TRBV7-3	TRBJ1-2	.	many	CASSSQTGYGYTF	TGTGCCAGCAGCTCACAAACAGGTTATGGCTACACCTTC
TRBV6-5	TRBJ1-1	.	few	CASSVSETEAFF	TGTGCCAGCAGCGTAAGCGAAACTGAAGCTTTCTTT
TRBV29-1	TRBJ1-2	.	many	CSVAGDANYGYTF	TGCAGCGTTGCGGGGGACGCTAACTATGGCTACACCTTC
TRBV28	TRBJ2-5	.	many	CASSLNIRTVQETQYF	TGTGCCAGCAGTTTAAATATACGGACAGTCCAAGAGACCCAGTACTTC
TRBV28	TRBJ2-1	.	many	CASSLPGSSYNEQFF	TGTGCCAGCAGTTTGCCGGGGTCCTCCTACAATGAGCAGTTCTTC
TRBV9	TRBJ2-3	TRBD1	many	CASSVSRDRGTDTQYF	TGTGCCAGCAGCGTGAGCCGGGACAGGGGGACCGATACGCAGTATTTT
TRBV5-1	TRBJ2-2	.	many	CASSNTGPGELFF	TGCGCCAGCAGCAATACAGGGCCCGGGGAGCTGTTTTTT
TRBV27	TRBJ1-1	.	many	CASSFQGMMNTEAFF	TGTGCCAGCAGTTTTCAGGGTATGATGAACACTGAAGCTTTCTTT
TRBV27	TRBJ1-2	TRBD1	many	CASSLKGQGYGYTF	TGTGCCAGCAGTTTAAAGGGACAGGGCTATGGCTACACCTTC
TRBV27	TRBJ1-4	.	many	CASSRQVGANEKLFF	TGTGCCAGCAGCCGTCAGGTGGGGGCAAATGAAAAACTGTTTTTT